This T cell receptor beta chain was recovered during a study of Graves' ophthalmopathy and Graves' hyperthyroidism (dated by TCRdb to 2017 to 2018). About the investigation overall: Peripheral blood was collected at initial diagnosis, prior to any treatment. TCR beta repertoire signatures were used to distinguish Graves' ophthalmopathy from Graves' hyperthyroidism and to predict progression to ophthalmopathy. In total, 120 to 150 blood samples were TCR-sequenced: fewer than 50 ophthalmopathy, some 75 hyperthyroidism and roughly 17 hyperthyroidism-to-ophthalmopathy patients. A discovery set of about a hundred patients (approximately 45 ophthalmopathy, around 57 stable hyperthyroidism) was enrolled to explore V-J signatures distinguishing ophthalmopathy from hyperthyroidism. For independent validation, a separate cohort was made up of some 19 hyperthyroidism patients plus 17 patients who later progressed from hyperthyroidism to ophthalmopathy. In more than five hyperthyroidism patients, the T-cell repertoires found in thyroid tissue were compared with those found in blood. Once sampling was done, hyperthyroidism patients were given methimazole at a starting dose of 30 mg daily, while ophthalmopathy patients were given high-dose intravenous methylprednisolone. The approximately 100 discovery patients were divided at random into training and test sets in a 7:3 ratio. Study-level results and caveats: In validation, the model predicted ophthalmopathy progression with more than 70% sensitivity and around 72% specificity; some 13 predicted patients were CT-confirmed with GO in a median of approximately 6.5 months. In cross-validation, the 13-signature model distinguished ophthalmopathy from stable hyperthyroidism with less than 90% sensitivity and 81.08% specificity, while in the test set the corresponding values were around 79% and 71%. Sample size was not statistically predetermined, and group allocation was not concealed from the investigators. Most expanded thyroid clonotypes with frequency above 0.001 were also detected in blood, suggesting blood repertoires may reflect the thyroid immune response.

The sample holds many counts of this clonotype. What this receptor recognizes is not known. There are no base qualities to consult, and no much larger clone falls within one base. The CDR3 runs 14 amino acids, cysteine and phenylalanine included. Just the 42-base CDR3 DNA is kept, in frame starting at base 1. CDR1 and CDR2, per the germline V gene, are SGHDN and FVKESK. The junction shows trimming of 5 bases on V and 5 bases on J, plus 15 bases between the germline ends. For repertoire sequencing, TCR beta CDR3 regions were amplified from RNA transcripts. The first round of RT-PCR was done with HTBI primers and the Qiagen OneStep RT-PCR kit, and was followed by a second round of multiplex PCR, then size selection and purification. Sequencing of the libraries was carried out on an Illumina HiSeq2000 in paired-end mode with 100 bp reads. Regarding the original processing steps: Reads were processed with SOAPnuke, discarding reads with adapters, uncalled bases, mean Phred below 15, or no exact constant-primer or identifier match. COPE v1.2.5 was used to merge high-quality paired reads. Unique nucleotide sequences were defined as clonotypes and aligned to IMGT TRB V, D and J references using MiTCR v1.1. Only V-J combinations with frequency above 0.0001 were analysed, covering 99% to 99.2% of repertoires. For each V-J combination, a TCR clonal expansion and chaos score was defined as F50 clonal expansion divided by the chaos observed in the TCRdist matrix. Welch's t-statistics and random forest were used to reduce features to more than ten V-J combinations, which were fed into a naive Bayes classifier. The Morisita-Horn index was used to measure how similar the thyroid and blood repertoires were. TCRdb reanalyzed the raw reads on its own, using fastp at Q25 for trimming and MiXCR for clone calling, and kept in-frame beta chains. Here each entry gathers all rows of one CDR3 protein and keeps the most common genes and DNA. Here the V and J calls rest on TCRdb's processing, not on the authors' analysis. The sample has about 400,000 distinct CDR3 sequences on record, approximately 20% of them singletons. Jointly, the top ten make up roughly 1.5% of the sample.

Ophthalmopathy patients had moderately to severely active disease, Clinical Activity Score of at least 3, NOSPECS grade of at least 4, and disease duration under 3 months. Anyone with other autoimmune diseases, uncontrolled infections, pregnancy or lactation was excluded from the study. Clinical symptoms, serum thyroxine, TRAb, thyroid ultrasound and orbital computed tomography formed the basis of the diagnosis. Using Ficoll-Paque density gradient centrifugation, PBMCs were isolated from about 9.4 ml of fresh peripheral blood. Total RNA was extracted using Trizol reagent, and RNA quality was checked on an Agilent 2100 Bioanalyzer.

Sequences were obtained from peripheral blood. The sequence derives from a woman between 18 and 30 years old with Graves' ophthalmopathy. Donor details come from another sample of the same person, matched by shared clones. The chain couples TRBV14 to TRBJ1-2, and the D gene may be TRBD1, 5 bases matching. The DNA is TGTGCCAGCAGCTCTCCGGGGGGGAATTATGGCTACACCTTC. It translates as CASSSPGGNYGYTF.